This T cell receptor beta chain was captured by sequencing in a study of cytotoxic CD8 clonotypes in ibrutinib-treated CLL. The repertoire was sequenced with immunoSEQ multiplex PCR; TCRdb's copy has only in-frame clones and lacks some. The sample has under 200,000 clones, 81% seen once. In the case of this clone: Its antigen is as yet unknown. An end of the junction does not agree with germline; a read error may underlie this.

General study findings and limits: Sampling time points were not equivalent between sustained-remission and progressing patients.

The source of this sequence is a human donor with chronic lymphocytic leukemia. Sequencing was performed on PBMCs, taken after 12 months of ibrutinib treatment.

The CDR3 DNA is TGTGCCAGCAGCTTAAGGGGGGATTCCTCCGAGCAGTACTTC. It specifies CASSLRGDSSEQYF. V is TRBV5-4 and J is TRBJ2-7; D is tentatively TRBD1 or TRBD2 (6 bases each). The CDR3 spans 14 residues. Germline CDR1 reads SGHNT; CDR2 reads YYREEE (reference sequence). Filled out from reference TRBV5-4 and TRBJ2-7, the complete variable domain reads ETGVTQSPTHLIKTRGQQVTLRCSSQSGHNTVSWYQQALGQGPQFIFQYYREEENGRGNFPPRFSGLQFPNYSSELNVNALELDDSALYLCASSLRGDSSEQYFGPGTRLTVT.